This is a list of T cell receptor beta chains from one sample in a study of memory CD4+ T cells and cytomegalovirus serostatus. The protocol was immunoSEQ multiplex PCR, while the TCRdb copy is restricted to in-frame clones and leaves out a portion. The sample has about 82,000 clones, 80% seen once. The sample was memory CD4+ T cells from blood. The receptors originated from an adult in good health and CMV-seronegative. Both conserved end residues are part of each CDR3. D genes are given only for firm matches. Not all rows give a size; the values are once, few, many and, for expanded clones, a class.

>TRBD1|NA|TRBV7-8|TRBJ2-7
CASSSGAGQGTHEQYF
TGTGCCAGCAGCTCAGGGGCGGGACAGGGGACGCACGAGCAGTACTTC
>TRBD1|NA|TRBV5-1|TRBJ2-7
CASSWQGSGTGVRDEQYF
TGCGCCAGCAGCTGGCAGGGTTCCGGGACAGGCGTTCGGGACGAGCAGTACTTC
>TRBD1|NA|TRBV30|TRBJ1-6
CAWSVPGGNSPLHF
TGTGCCTGGAGTGTGCCAGGGGGGAATTCACCCCTCCACTTT
>NA|NA|TRBV5-6|TRBJ1-4
CASSQGRDDEKLFF
TGTGCCAGCAGCCAGGGACGGGACGATGAAAAACTGTTTTTT
>NA|few|TRBV19|TRBJ2-2
CASSLGPLNTGELFF
TGTGCCAGTAGTCTGGGACCCCTGAACACCGGGGAGCTGTTTTTT
>NA|NA|TRBV7-7|TRBJ2-2
CASSREATTGELFF
TGTGCTAGCAGCCGCGAGGCAACCACCGGGGAGCTGTTTTTT
>NA|NA|TRBV5-8|TRBJ2-1
CASSSGQSKFNEQFF
TGTGCCAGCAGTTCCGGACAGTCGAAATTCAATGAGCAGTTCTTC
>TRBD1|NA|TRBV5-4|TRBJ2-3
CASSFGGQGRTDTQYF
TGTGCCAGCAGCTTTGGAGGACAGGGGAGAACAGATACGCAGTATTTT
>NA|NA|TRBV7-9|TRBJ1-1
CASSLVGPAEAFF
TGTGCCAGCAGCTTAGTGGGGCCCGCTGAAGCTTTCTTT
>TRBD2|NA|TRBV5-5|TRBJ2-1
CASSLLRGTYNEQFF
TGTGCCAGCAGCTTGCTGCGGGGGACCTACAATGAGCAGTTCTTC
>TRBD1|NA|TRBV5-1|TRBJ2-6
CASGTGGLEGANVLTF
TGCGCCAGCGGGACAGGGGGGCTAGAAGGGGCCAACGTCCTGACTTTC
>TRBD1|NA|TRBV7-2|TRBJ2-2
CASSFGQGNAGELFF
TGTGCCAGCAGCTTCGGACAGGGGAACGCCGGGGAGCTGTTTTTT
>TRBD1|NA|TRBV11-2|TRBJ2-2
CASSTRQGYTGELFF
TGTGCCAGCAGCACCCGACAGGGCTACACCGGGGAGCTGTTTTTT
>TRBD2|few|TRBV7-2|TRBJ2-7
CASSSRLGSGGEQYF
TGTGCCAGCAGCTCCCGCCTGGGCAGCGGGGGCGAGCAGTACTTC
>NA|NA|TRBV25-1|TRBJ1-1
CASSGRGWGTEAFF
TGTGCCAGCAGTGGACGGGGGTGGGGCACTGAAGCTTTCTTT
>NA|NA|TRBV7-6|TRBJ1-3
CASSQGASSSGNTIYF
TGTGCCAGCAGCCAAGGGGCTTCAAGCTCTGGAAACACCATATATTTT